This is a list of T cell receptor beta chains from one sample in a study of blood T cells in healthy people across ages. TCRdb recomputed calls from the 5' RACE reads with MiXCR, one row per CDR3 protein. Among some 730,000 distinct CDR3 sequences listed, about a fifth were seen once. The sample was blood. These receptors were collected from a man aged 65 to 85 in good health. Each CDR3 is given with its conserved first and last residue. Fields, in order: D gene, V gene, clone size, J gene, CDR3 protein, CDR3 DNA. The D gene is left open where the match is weak. Only some rows state a clone size, as once, few, many or a class for expanded clones.

d_call: TRBD1
v_call: TRBV7-8
clone_size: few
j_call: TRBJ2-4
cdr3_aa: CASSSQDRGDKNIQYF
cdr3_nt: TGTGCCAGCAGCTCCCAGGACAGGGGAGACAAAAACATTCAGTACTTC

d_call: -
v_call: TRBV15
clone_size: -
j_call: TRBJ1-1
cdr3_aa: CATGRGMGLNTEAFF
cdr3_nt: TGTGCCACCGGCAGAGGAATGGGGCTGAACACTGAAGCTTTCTTT

d_call: TRBD1
v_call: TRBV30
clone_size: few
j_call: TRBJ2-1
cdr3_aa: CAWRGDRGFEQFF
cdr3_nt: TGTGCCTGGAGGGGGGACAGGGGGTTTGAGCAGTTCTTC

d_call: TRBD1
v_call: TRBV10-3
clone_size: few
j_call: TRBJ2-6
cdr3_aa: CAISQTGTGANVLTF
cdr3_nt: TGTGCCATCAGCCAGACAGGGACCGGGGCCAACGTCCTGACTTTC

d_call: -
v_call: TRBV20-1
clone_size: -
j_call: TRBJ2-1
cdr3_aa: CSARAGNPSYNEQFF
cdr3_nt: TGCAGTGCTAGGGCCGGGAACCCGAGCTACAATGAGCAGTTCTTC

d_call: TRBD2
v_call: TRBV12-3/TRBV12-4
clone_size: once
j_call: TRBJ2-1
cdr3_aa: CASSLGKTSGVREQFF
cdr3_nt: TGTGCCAGCAGTTTGGGAAAGACTAGCGGGGTACGAGAGCAGTTCTTC

d_call: TRBD2
v_call: TRBV20-1
clone_size: -
j_call: TRBJ2-3
cdr3_aa: CSARPGGVADTQYF
cdr3_nt: TGCAGTGCTAGACCGGGAGGGGTGGCAGATACGCAGTATTTT

d_call: -
v_call: TRBV12-3/TRBV12-4
clone_size: -
j_call: TRBJ1-4
cdr3_aa: CASTWGTTNEKLFF
cdr3_nt: TGTGCCAGCACCTGGGGGACAACTAATGAAAAACTGTTTTTT

d_call: TRBD2
v_call: TRBV20-1
clone_size: many
j_call: TRBJ2-5
cdr3_aa: CSARDLAGRQLETQYF
cdr3_nt: TGCAGTGCTAGAGATCTAGCGGGGAGGCAGTTGGAGACCCAGTACTTC

d_call: -
v_call: TRBV9
clone_size: few
j_call: TRBJ2-3
cdr3_aa: CASSTRLIPTSQYF
cdr3_nt: TGTGCCAGCAGCACCCGACTGATACCCACCTCGCAGTATTTT

d_call: -
v_call: TRBV20-1
clone_size: -
j_call: TRBJ2-3
cdr3_aa: CSARVIVGPTDTQYF
cdr3_nt: TGCAGTGCTAGAGTAATAGTGGGGCCCACAGATACGCAGTATTTT

d_call: -
v_call: TRBV5-1
clone_size: few
j_call: TRBJ2-1
cdr3_aa: CASNPSGQSYNEQFF
cdr3_nt: TGCGCCAGCAACCCGAGCGGGCAGTCCTACAATGAGCAGTTCTTC

d_call: TRBD1
v_call: TRBV6-2/TRBV6-3
clone_size: few
j_call: TRBJ1-2
cdr3_aa: CASSATGTGVSYTF
cdr3_nt: TGTGCCAGCAGTGCTACCGGGACAGGGGTTTCCTACACCTTC

d_call: -
v_call: TRBV29-1
clone_size: many
j_call: TRBJ2-3
cdr3_aa: CSTSSGNRPSTDTQYF
cdr3_nt: TGCAGCACGAGTAGCGGTAACCGACCTAGCACAGATACGCAGTATTTT

d_call: -
v_call: TRBV24-1
clone_size: few
j_call: TRBJ2-3
cdr3_aa: CATSVTGREDTQYF
cdr3_nt: TGTGCCACCAGTGTCACAGGCCGTGAAGATACGCAGTATTTT

d_call: -
v_call: TRBV12-3/TRBV12-4
clone_size: few
j_call: TRBJ2-1
cdr3_aa: CASKPGPSYNEQFF
cdr3_nt: TGTGCCAGCAAACCGGGACCATCCTACAATGAGCAGTTCTTC

d_call: -
v_call: TRBV14
clone_size: few
j_call: TRBJ1-6
cdr3_aa: CASSQRTDSPLHF
cdr3_nt: TGTGCCAGCAGCCAACGTACGGATTCACCCCTCCACTTT

d_call: -
v_call: TRBV20-1
clone_size: -
j_call: TRBJ1-1
cdr3_aa: CSARDPPGSTEAFF
cdr3_nt: TGCAGTGCTAGAGACCCACCGGGTAGCACTGAAGCTTTCTTT